Below, 13 T cell receptor beta chains from the same sample are listed, as sequenced in a study of immune heterogeneity within non-small cell lung tumors. TCR beta CDR3 regions came from multiplex PCR with 32 forward V and 13 reverse J primers. One entry per CDR3 protein, called by TCRdb with MiXCR from the multiplex PCR reads. The repertoire holds roughly 11,000 distinct CDR3 sequences, around 30% seen once, with about 19% in the top ten. Genomic DNA from bulk tumor acted as the template, and 600 ng was loaded per sample. During surgery, several far-apart biopsies were obtained from every primary tumor. Patients with untreated, newly diagnosed non-small cell lung cancer underwent curative surgery. Sequencing was carried out using lung tumor tissue. All receptors come from a woman aged 45 to 65 with non-small cell lung cancer.

This clonotype was detected only once. This may arise from a read error, as a much more abundant clone is one base away. The rearrangement joins TRBV5-1 to TRBJ2-7; TRBD1 agrees at 8 bases. Germline V lookup: CDR1 SGHRS, CDR2 YFSETQ. This CDR3 is built from 15 residues. The ends lost 1 base at V and 0 bases at J; junction bases unmatched: 3. In DNA, the CDR3 is TGCGCCAGCAGCTTGATGGGACAGGCCTCCTACGAGCAGTACTTC. Translated: CASSLMGQASYEQYF. The full variable domain, completed using reference TRBV5-1 and TRBJ2-7, is KAGVTQTPRYLIKTRGQQVTLSCSPISGHRSVSWYQQTPGQGLQFLFEYFSETQRNKGNFPGRFSGRQFSNSRSEMNVSTLELGDSALYLCASSLMGQASYEQYFGPGTRLTVT.

This clonotype was counted a few times. The V gene is TRBV7-6, the J gene TRBJ2-5; possibly TRBD1 for D (5 bases). The CDR3 totals 13 residues. V lost 3 bases and J lost 4, with 9 bases in between. Germline CDR1 and CDR2: SGHVS and FNYEAQ. The CDR3 spells CASSFLQGETQYF. In DNA form, the CDR3 reads TGTGCCAGCAGCTTCCTTCAGGGAGAGACCCAGTACTTC.

This clonotype was found a few times. The CDR3 reads CASSQEVQGVSKLFF. CDR3 nucleotides: TGCGCCAGCAGCCAAGAAGTACAGGGGGTTTCAAAACTGTTTTTT. The chain employs TRBV4-1 and TRBJ1-4; 8 bases align to TRBD1. The germline V gene encodes CDR1 MGHRA and CDR2 YSYEKL. V lost 0 bases, J lost 10 bases, and 7 bases stayed unmatched. The CDR3 is 15 amino acids.

Sample share makes this clonotype medium-sized. This rearrangement joins TRBV20-1 to TRBJ2-1, with D possibly matching TRBD2 (5 bases). Germline CDR1 reads DFQATT; CDR2 reads SNEGSKA (reference sequence). V was clipped by 5 bases and J by 4 bases, with 12 bases between them. This CDR3 region has 13 residues. In DNA form, the CDR3 reads TGCAGTGCTCGCCGCGGAGGTTACAATGAGCAGTTCTTC. It specifies CSARRGGYNEQFF.

V usage is TRBV7-8 and J usage is TRBJ2-3; 7 nucleotides align to TRBD2. Trimming at V came to 4 bases and at J to 0 bases, leaving 7 bases not matched to a gene. The CDR3 is 16 amino acids. Germline V gene sequence: CDR1 SGHVS, CDR2 FQNEAQ. Written as DNA, the CDR3 is TGTGCCAGCAGCTGGGGGGGGAGACCTAGCACAGATACGCAGTATTTT. Protein: CASSWGGRPSTDTQYF.

The chain combines TRBV6-1 with TRBJ2-3; 11 positions match TRBD2. Trimming cost V 6 bases and J 1 base; bases outside gene matches: 12. This CDR3 comprises 18 residues. The germline gives CDR1 MNHNS, CDR2 SASEGT. The CDR3 spells CASRRTLLAGGGTDTQYF. The CDR3 DNA sequence: TGTGCCAGCAGGCGAACCCTCCTAGCGGGGGGAGGCACAGATACGCAGTATTTT.

V usage is TRBV4-1 and J usage is TRBJ2-7, with D tentatively TRBD2 (6 bases). The germline CDR1 and CDR2 sequences are MGHRA and YSYEKL. V lost 4 bases to trimming and J lost 6 bases, with 25 bases between them. The CDR3 loop spans 17 amino acids. In nucleotides, the CDR3 is TGCGCCAGCAGCCGGGGAGGTTGGGAAAGGGATTCCCTCGAGCAGTACTTC. Protein sequence: CASSRGGWERDSLEQYF.

This rearrangement joins TRBV12-3 or TRBV12-4 to TRBJ2-1; D is possibly TRBD2 (5 bases). With 5 bases removed from V and 3 bases from J, the gap between germline ends came to 14 bases. The CDR3 has 15 amino acids. The CDR3 region is CASSPLVASYNEQFF. The CDR3 DNA sequence: TGTGCCAGCAGTCCACTAGTGGCAAGCTACAATGAGCAGTTCTTC.

In its sample, this clonotype was seen many times. The chain uses TRBV7-8 and TRBJ1-5; 8 bases align to TRBD1. V dropped 5 bases and J dropped 7; count of bases not matched to a gene: 10. This CDR3 has 15 amino acids. Germline lookup yields CDR1 SGHVS and CDR2 FQNEAQ. DNA for the CDR3: TGTGCCAGCAGCCGCAAAGAGACAGGGGACCAGCCCCAGCATTTT. This sequence encodes CASSRKETGDQPQHF.

This clonotype counts as medium-sized. The chain joins TRBV20-1 to TRBJ2-1, with 8 bases identical to TRBD2. Germline assignment: CDR1 DFQATT and CDR2 SNEGSKA (reference sequence). V lost 3 bases and J lost 0; bases outside the gene matches: 1. The CDR3 has 14 amino acids. The CDR3 nucleotides are TGCAGTGCTAGCGGGAGGGCCTCCTACAATGAGCAGTTCTTC. It is translated as CSASGRASYNEQFF.

In this sample, this clonotype turned up a few times. V and J are TRBV9 and TRBJ1-4; D is possibly TRBD1 (6 bases). The CDR3 totals 15 residues. V was cut by 2 bases and J by 7 bases, with 15 bases left in between. Germline CDR1 reads SGDLS; CDR2 reads YYNGEE. The CDR3 DNA reads as TGTGCCAGCAGCGTCATGGGGGCTGGGGGTGAAAAACTGTTTTTT. Its protein product is CASSVMGAGGEKLFF.

The rearrangement uses TRBV19 and TRBJ1-3, with 7 bases fitting TRBD1. The CDR3 totals 13 residues. In germline, CDR1 is LNHDA, CDR2 SQIVND (reference sequence). Trimming at V came to 8 bases and at J to 4 bases, leaving 5 bases not matched to a gene. The CDR3 sequence: CASSSTGGNTIYF. The CDR3 coding sequence is TGTGCCAGTTCATCGACAGGGGGAAACACCATATATTTT.

This clonotype is deemed medium-sized (0.01 to 0.1%). The chain recombines TRBV6-2 or TRBV6-3 with TRBJ1-2; D perhaps matches TRBD1 (6 bases). Trimming removed 4 bases from V and 8 bases from J, with 14 bases in between. Germline-derived CDR1 and CDR2 are MNHEY and SVGEGT. The CDR3 spans 13 residues. Written as DNA, the CDR3 is TGTGCCAGCAGTTCCCCGGGGGCGCCGGGCTACACCTTC. This gives the protein CASSSPGAPGYTF.